The T cell receptor beta chain under discussion was sequenced for a study of shared clonotypes between healthy human individuals. Points from the study as a whole: An anticipated effect of sequencing depth on clonotype sharing among donors was recognized.

Memory CD4+ cells were the fraction left after CD45RA+ naive selection. Using immunoSEQ multiplex PCR, the repertoire was profiled, and TCRdb retains in-frame clones only, with some absent. The data show approximately 2,300,000 clones, roughly 92% seen once. A remark on this clone: Its specificity is unknown.

The ends lost 1 base at V and 5 bases at J; junction bases unmatched: 6. The length of the CDR3 is 16 residues. Germline assignment: CDR1 LNHDA and CDR2 SQIVND (reference sequence). The TCR was taken from a man between 18 and 29 years old in good health. Some clones in this sample may be carry-over from other donors' samples. Material: naive CD4+ T cells from PBMCs. The subset here: CD45RA+ positively selected. V is TRBV19 and J is TRBJ1-5; TRBD1 matches at 9 bases. The CDR3 nucleotides are TGTGCCAGTAGTATAGGCCCCAGGACAGGGGATCAGCCCCAGCATTTT. Translated, it gives CASSIGPRTGDQPQHF.